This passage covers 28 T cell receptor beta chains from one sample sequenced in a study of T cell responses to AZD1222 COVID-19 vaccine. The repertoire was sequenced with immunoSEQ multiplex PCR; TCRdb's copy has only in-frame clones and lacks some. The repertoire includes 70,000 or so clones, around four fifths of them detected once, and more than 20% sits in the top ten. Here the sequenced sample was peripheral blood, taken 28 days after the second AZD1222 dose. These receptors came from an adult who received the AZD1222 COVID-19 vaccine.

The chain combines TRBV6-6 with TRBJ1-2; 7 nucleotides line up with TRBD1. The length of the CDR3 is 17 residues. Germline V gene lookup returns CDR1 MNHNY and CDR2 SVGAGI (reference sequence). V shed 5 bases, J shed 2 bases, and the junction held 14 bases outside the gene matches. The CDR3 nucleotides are TGTGCCAGCAGTCTAACCCGGACAGGTACTTCCAACTATGGCTACACCTTC. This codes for CASSLTRTGTSNYGYTF.

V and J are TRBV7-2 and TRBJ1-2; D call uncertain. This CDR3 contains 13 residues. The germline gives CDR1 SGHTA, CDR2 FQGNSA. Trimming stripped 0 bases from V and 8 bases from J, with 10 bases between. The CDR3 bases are TGTGCCAGCAGCTTAGCGTTCGAAGGCGGCTACACCTTC. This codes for CASSLAFEGGYTF.

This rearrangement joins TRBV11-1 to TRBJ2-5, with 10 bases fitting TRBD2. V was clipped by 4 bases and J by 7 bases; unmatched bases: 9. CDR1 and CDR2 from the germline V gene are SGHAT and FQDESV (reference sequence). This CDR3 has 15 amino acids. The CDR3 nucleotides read TGTGCCAGCAGCTGGACTAGCGGACCTCAGGGGACCCAGTACTTC. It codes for CASSWTSGPQGTQYF.

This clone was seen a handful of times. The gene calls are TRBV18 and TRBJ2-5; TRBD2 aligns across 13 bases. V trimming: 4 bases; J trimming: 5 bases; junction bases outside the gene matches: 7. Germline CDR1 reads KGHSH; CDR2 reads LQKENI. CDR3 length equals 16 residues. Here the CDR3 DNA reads TGTGCCAGCTCACAGCGACTAGCGGGGGGCCGGGAGACCCAGTACTTC. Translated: CASSQRLAGGRETQYF.

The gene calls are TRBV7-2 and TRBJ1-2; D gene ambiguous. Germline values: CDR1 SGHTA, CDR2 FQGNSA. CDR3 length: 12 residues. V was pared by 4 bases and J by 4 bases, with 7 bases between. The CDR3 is CASSSDGYGYTF. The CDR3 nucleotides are TGTGCCAGCAGCTCAGATGGCTATGGCTACACCTTC. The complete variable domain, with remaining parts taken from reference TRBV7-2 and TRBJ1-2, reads GAGVSQSPSNKVTEKGKDVELRCDPISGHTALYWYRQSLGQGLEFLIYFQGNSAPDKSGLPSDRFSAERTGGSVSTLTIQRTQQEDSAVYLCASSSDGYGYTFGSGTRLTVV.

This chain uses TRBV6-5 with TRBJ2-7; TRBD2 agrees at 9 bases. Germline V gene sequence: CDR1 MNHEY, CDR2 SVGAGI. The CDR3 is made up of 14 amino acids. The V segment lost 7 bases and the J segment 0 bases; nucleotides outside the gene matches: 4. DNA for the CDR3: TGTGCCAGCAAAGCTAGCGGGGACTCCTACGAGCAGTACTTC. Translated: CASKASGDSYEQYF.

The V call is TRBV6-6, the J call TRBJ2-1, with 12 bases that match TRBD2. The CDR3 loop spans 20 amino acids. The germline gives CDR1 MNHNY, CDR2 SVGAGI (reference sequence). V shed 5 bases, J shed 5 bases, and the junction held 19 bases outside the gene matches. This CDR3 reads CASSPPAGRLAGALDNEQFF. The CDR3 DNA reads TGTGCCAGCAGTCCCCCGGCAGGCCGACTAGCGGGAGCCCTAGACAATGAGCAGTTCTTC.

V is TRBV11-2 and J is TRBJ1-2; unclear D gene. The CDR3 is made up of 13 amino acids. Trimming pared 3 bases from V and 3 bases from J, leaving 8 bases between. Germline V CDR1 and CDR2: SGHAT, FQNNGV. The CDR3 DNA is TGTGCCAGCAGCTTCTCCACGGACTATGGCTACACCTTC. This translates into CASSFSTDYGYTF. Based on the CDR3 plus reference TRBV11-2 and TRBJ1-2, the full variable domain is EAGVAQSPRYKIIEKRQSVAFWCNPISGHATLYWYQQILGQGPKLLIQFQNNGVVDDSQLPKDRFSAERLKGVDSTLKIQPAKLEDSAVYLCASSFSTDYGYTFGSGTRLTVV.

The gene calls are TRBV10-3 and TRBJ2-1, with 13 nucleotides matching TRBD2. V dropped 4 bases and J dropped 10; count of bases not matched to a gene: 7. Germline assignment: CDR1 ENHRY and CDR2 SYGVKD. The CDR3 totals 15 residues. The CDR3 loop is CAISAPGLAGSEQFF. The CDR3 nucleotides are TGTGCCATCAGTGCCCCGGGACTAGCGGGGTCAGAGCAGTTCTTC.

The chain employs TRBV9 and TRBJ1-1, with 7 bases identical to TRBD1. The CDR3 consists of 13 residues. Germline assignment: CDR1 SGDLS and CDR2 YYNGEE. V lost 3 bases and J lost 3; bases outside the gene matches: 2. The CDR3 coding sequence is TGTGCCAGCAGCGCCGGGACAGACACTGAAGCTTTCTTT. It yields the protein CASSAGTDTEAFF.

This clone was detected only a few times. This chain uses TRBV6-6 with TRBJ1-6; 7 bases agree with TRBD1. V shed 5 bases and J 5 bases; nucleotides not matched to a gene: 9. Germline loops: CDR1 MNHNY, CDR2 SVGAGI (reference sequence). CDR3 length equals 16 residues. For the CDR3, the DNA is TGTGCCAGCAGTCCACCCGGACAGGCCCATAATTCACCCCTCCACTTT. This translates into CASSPPGQAHNSPLHF.

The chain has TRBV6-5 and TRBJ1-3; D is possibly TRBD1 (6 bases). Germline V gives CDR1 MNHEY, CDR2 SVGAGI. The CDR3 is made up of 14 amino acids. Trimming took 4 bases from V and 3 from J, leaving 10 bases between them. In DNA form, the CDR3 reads TGTGCCAGCAGTTGGACAGAACTTGGAAACACCATATATTTT. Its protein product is CASSWTELGNTIYF.

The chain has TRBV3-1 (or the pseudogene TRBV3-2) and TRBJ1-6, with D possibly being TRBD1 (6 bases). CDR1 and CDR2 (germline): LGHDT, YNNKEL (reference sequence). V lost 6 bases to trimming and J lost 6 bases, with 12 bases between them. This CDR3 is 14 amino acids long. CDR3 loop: CASSQQGFNSPLHF. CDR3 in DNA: TGTGCCAGCAGTCAACAGGGCTTTAATTCACCCCTCCACTTT.

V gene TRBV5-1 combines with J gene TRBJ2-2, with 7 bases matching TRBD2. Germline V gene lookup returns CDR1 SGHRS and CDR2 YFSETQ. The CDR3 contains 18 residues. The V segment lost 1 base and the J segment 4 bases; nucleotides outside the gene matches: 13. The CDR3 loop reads CASSLSFAGVVITGELFF. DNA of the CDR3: TGCGCCAGCAGCTTGAGTTTCGCGGGAGTGGTGATCACCGGGGAGCTGTTTTTT. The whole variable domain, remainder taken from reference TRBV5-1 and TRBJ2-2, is KAGVTQTPRYLIKTRGQQVTLSCSPISGHRSVSWYQQTPGQGLQFLFEYFSETQRNKGNFPGRFSGRQFSNSRSEMNVSTLELGDSALYLCASSLSFAGVVITGELFFGEGSRLTVL.

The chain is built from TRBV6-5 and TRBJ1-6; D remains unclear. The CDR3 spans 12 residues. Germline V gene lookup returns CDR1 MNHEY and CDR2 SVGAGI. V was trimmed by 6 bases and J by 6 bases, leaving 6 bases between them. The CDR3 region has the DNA TGTGCCAGCAGGGGCAGTAATTCACCCCTCCACTTT. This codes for CASRGSNSPLHF.

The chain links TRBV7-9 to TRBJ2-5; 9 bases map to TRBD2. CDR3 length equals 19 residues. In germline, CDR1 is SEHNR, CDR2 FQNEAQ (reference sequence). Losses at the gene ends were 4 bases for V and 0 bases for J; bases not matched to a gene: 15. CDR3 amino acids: CASSSRRGASGKYQETQYF. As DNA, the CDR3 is TGTGCCAGCAGCTCCCGGAGGGGTGCTAGCGGGAAGTACCAAGAGACCCAGTACTTC.

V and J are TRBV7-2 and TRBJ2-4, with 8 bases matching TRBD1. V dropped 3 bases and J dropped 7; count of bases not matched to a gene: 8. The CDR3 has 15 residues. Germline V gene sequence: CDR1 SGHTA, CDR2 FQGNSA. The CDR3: CASSFPGQGDNIQYF. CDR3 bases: TGTGCCAGCAGCTTTCCCGGACAGGGAGACAACATTCAGTACTTC.

The CDR3 DNA reads as TGTGCCAGCAGCGGCAGGGACTCACCCCTCCACTTT. Amino acid sequence: CASSGRDSPLHF. J is TRBJ1-6 and V is TRBV9; possibly TRBD1 for D (5 bases). The CDR3 is made up of 12 amino acids. Germline assignment: CDR1 SGDLS and CDR2 YYNGEE. V was trimmed by 3 bases and J by 10 bases, leaving 8 bases between them.

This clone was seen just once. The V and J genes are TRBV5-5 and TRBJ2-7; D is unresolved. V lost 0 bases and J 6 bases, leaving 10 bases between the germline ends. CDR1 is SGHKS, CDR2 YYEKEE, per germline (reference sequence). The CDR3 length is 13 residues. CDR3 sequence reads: CASSLVIYGEQYF. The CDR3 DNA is TGTGCCAGCAGCTTGGTAATATACGGCGAGCAGTACTTC.

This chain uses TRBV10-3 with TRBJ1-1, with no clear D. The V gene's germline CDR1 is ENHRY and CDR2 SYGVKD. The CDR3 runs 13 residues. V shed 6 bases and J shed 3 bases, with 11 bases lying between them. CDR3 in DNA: TGTGCCATCAGGGGGAACACGGACACTGAAGCTTTCTTT. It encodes CAIRGNTDTEAFF.

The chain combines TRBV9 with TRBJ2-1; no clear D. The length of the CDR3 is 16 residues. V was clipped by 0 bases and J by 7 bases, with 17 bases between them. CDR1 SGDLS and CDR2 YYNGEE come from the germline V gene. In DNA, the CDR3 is TGTGCCAGCAGCGTAGTGGCAGGATCTTATACGAATGAGCAGTTCTTC. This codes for CASSVVAGSYTNEQFF. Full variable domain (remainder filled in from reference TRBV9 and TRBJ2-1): DSGVTQTPKHLITATGQRVTLRCSPRSGDLSVYWYQQSLDQGLQFLIQYYNGEERAKGNILERFSAQQFPDLHSELNLSSLELGDSALYFCASSVVAGSYTNEQFFGPGTRLTVL.

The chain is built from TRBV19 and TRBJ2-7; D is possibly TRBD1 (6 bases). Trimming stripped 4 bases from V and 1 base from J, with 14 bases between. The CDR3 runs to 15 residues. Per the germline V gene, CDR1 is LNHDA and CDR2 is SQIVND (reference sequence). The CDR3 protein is CASSKPSDSSYEQYF. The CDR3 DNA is TGTGCCAGTAGTAAACCCTCGGACAGTTCCTACGAGCAGTACTTC.

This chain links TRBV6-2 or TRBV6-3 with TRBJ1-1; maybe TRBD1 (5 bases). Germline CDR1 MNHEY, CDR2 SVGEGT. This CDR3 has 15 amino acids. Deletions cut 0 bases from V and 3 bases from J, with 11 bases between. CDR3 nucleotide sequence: TGTGCCAGCAGTTACTCCCCCAGGGCTGACACTGAAGCTTTCTTT. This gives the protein CASSYSPRADTEAFF.

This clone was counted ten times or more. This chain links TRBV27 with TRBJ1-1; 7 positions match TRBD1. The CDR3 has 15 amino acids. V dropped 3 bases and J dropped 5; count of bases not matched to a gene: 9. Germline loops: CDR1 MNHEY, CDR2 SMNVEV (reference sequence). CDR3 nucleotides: TGTGCCAGCAGTTTTACAGGGGAATTTTGGACTGAAGCTTTCTTT. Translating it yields CASSFTGEFWTEAFF.

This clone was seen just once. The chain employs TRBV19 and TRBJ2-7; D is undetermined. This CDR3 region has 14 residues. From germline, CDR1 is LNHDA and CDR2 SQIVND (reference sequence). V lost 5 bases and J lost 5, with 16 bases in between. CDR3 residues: CASSLTPQYDEQYF. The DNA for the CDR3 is TGTGCCAGTAGTCTAACCCCCCAATACGACGAGCAGTACTTC.

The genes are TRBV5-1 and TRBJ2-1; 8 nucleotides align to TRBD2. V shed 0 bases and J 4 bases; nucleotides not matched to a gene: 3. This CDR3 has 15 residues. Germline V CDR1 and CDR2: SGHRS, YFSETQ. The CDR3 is CASSLASGRYNEQFF. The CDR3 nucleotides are TGCGCCAGCAGCTTGGCCAGCGGGAGATACAATGAGCAGTTCTTC.

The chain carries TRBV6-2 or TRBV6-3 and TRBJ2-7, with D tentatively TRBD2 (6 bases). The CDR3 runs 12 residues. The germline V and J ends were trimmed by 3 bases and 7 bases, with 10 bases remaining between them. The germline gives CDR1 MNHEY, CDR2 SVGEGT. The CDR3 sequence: CASSYLGGEQYF. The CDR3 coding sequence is TGTGCCAGCAGTTATCTGGGAGGAGAGCAGTACTTC.

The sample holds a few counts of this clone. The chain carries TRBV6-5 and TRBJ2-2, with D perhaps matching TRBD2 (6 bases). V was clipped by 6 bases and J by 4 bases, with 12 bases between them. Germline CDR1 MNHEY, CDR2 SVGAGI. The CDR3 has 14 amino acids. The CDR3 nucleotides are TGTGCCAGCAGAATACCCGGGGGCACCGGGGAGCTGTTTTTT. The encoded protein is CASRIPGGTGELFF.